This T cell receptor (beta chain) was sequenced in a study of T cell responses to AZD1222 COVID-19 vaccine. Background on the study: Pooled in the analysis were second doses at about 4 or about 12 weeks.

Trimming cost V 0 bases and J 1 base, with 9 bases left between them. This CDR3 is built from 16 residues. Germline V gene sequence: CDR1 MGHRA, CDR2 YSYEKL. Produced via immunoSEQ multiplex PCR; TCRdb's table is partial and in-frame only. The sample comprises fewer than 180,000 clones, 94% of which are singletons, and around 1.3% rests with the top ten. Overall study findings and caveats: The reported proportion of spike-specific TCRs targeting unmutated variant regions was nearly half. Donors were mostly white British, more females; clonal diversity possibly underestimated. There were repertoire samples only from the period after the peak T cell response.

Note on this clone: The antigen remains unidentified.

The chain employs TRBV4-1 and TRBJ2-2; TRBD2 is a possible D gene (6 bases). The sample here was peripheral blood, taken on day 0 of AZD1222 vaccination. This sequence was found in an adult in good health. The CDR3 DNA follows: TGCGCCAGCAGCCAAGAAGGGCGGGAGAACACCGGGGAGCTGTTTTTT. Translating it yields CASSQEGRENTGELFF.